This entry lists 19 T cell receptor beta chains sequenced from one sample in a study of blood T cell repertoires in COVID-19. Profiled with immunoSEQ multiplex PCR; TCRdb holds only in-frame clones, not every one. The sample holds about 110,000 clones; just under 90% are singletons and the top ten take approximately 1%. The specimen sequenced was peripheral blood. Receptors were obtained from a human donor in a cohort sampled during active COVID-19.

V and J are TRBV28 and TRBJ2-3, with TRBD1 matching 7 bases. Trimming at V came to 9 bases and at J to 5 bases, leaving 5 bases not matched to a gene. This CDR3 comprises 12 residues. Germline V gene lookup returns CDR1 MDHEN and CDR2 SYDVKM. CDR3 nucleotides: TGTGCCAGTCTGACAGGGCTAGATACGCAGTATTTT. The encoded protein is CASLTGLDTQYF.

This sequence joins TRBV6-6 and TRBJ2-3; TRBD1 aligns across 7 bases. The length of the CDR3 is 15 residues. Trimming took 0 bases from V and 4 from J; bases not matched to a gene: 4. Germline V gives CDR1 MNHNY, CDR2 SVGAGI (reference sequence). In DNA form, the CDR3 reads TGTGCCAGCAGTTACTCTAGGGGGCGGGCAGATACGCAGTATTTT. As protein: CASSYSRGRADTQYF.

The chain uses TRBV28 and TRBJ2-5; TRBD1 might be the D (5 bases). The CDR3 contains 13 residues. Germline CDR1 and CDR2: MDHEN and SYDVKM. V was trimmed by 6 bases and J by 1 base, leaving 9 bases between them. This CDR3 is CASRKGVQETQYF. Written as DNA, the CDR3 is TGTGCCAGCAGAAAAGGGGTCCAAGAGACCCAGTACTTC.

The sample holds one count of this clone. Within the sample, other DNA sequences also encode this same CDR3. This chain joins TRBV19 and TRBJ2-7, with 9 bases fitting TRBD1. J was trimmed by 4 bases and V by 9 bases; bases with no gene match: 7. Germline CDR1 and CDR2: LNHDA and SQIVND (reference sequence). The CDR3 has 13 residues. CDR3 nucleotides: TGTGCCAGCTCCAGGACAGGGGCGTACGAGCAGTACTTC. It codes for CASSRTGAYEQYF.

The chain couples TRBV19 to TRBJ2-3; weak D call: TRBD2 (5 bases). Trimming stripped 3 bases from V and 5 bases from J, with 15 bases between. The CDR3 has 15 residues. Germline values: CDR1 LNHDA, CDR2 SQIVND (reference sequence). This CDR3 reads CASSMSGRNVDTQYF. The CDR3 DNA is TGTGCCAGTAGTATGTCGGGGAGAAATGTAGATACGCAGTATTTT.

This clone showed up just a few times. This chain uses TRBV28 with TRBJ1-5, with 10 bases identical to TRBD1. Germline loops: CDR1 MDHEN, CDR2 SYDVKM. V shed 7 bases, J shed 4 bases, and the junction held 7 bases outside the gene matches. This CDR3 is 15 amino acids long. CDR3 sequence reads: CASNSPGQGNQPQHF. The CDR3 nucleotides are TGTGCCAGCAATTCACCGGGACAGGGGAATCAGCCCCAGCATTTT.

The chain combines TRBV5-8 with TRBJ1-4, with 8 bases matching TRBD1. V dropped 0 bases and J dropped 5; count of bases not matched to a gene: 6. This CDR3 is built from 16 residues. CDR1 and CDR2 (germline): SGHTS, YDEGEE. The CDR3 DNA reads as TGTGCCAGCAGCTTGGGCAGTCAGGGGGCAAATGAAAAACTGTTTTTT. Translating it yields CASSLGSQGANEKLFF.

The chain recombines TRBV28 with TRBJ1-6; 7 nucleotides match TRBD1. The V segment lost 10 bases and the J segment 4 bases; nucleotides outside the gene matches: 4. Germline CDR1 is MDHEN and CDR2 is SYDVKM. The CDR3 runs 13 residues. The CDR3 loop is CATVTGYNSPLHF. The CDR3 DNA is TGTGCCACTGTGACAGGGTATAATTCACCCCTCCACTTT.

V gene TRBV13 combines with J gene TRBJ1-1; weak D call: TRBD1 (6 bases). Between the trimmed V and J ends, which lost 2 bases and 11 bases, there was a span of 12 bases. Germline V gene lookup returns CDR1 PRHDT and CDR2 FYEKMQ (reference sequence). The CDR3 spans 12 residues. CDR3 nucleotide sequence: TGTGCCAGCAGCTTACAGGGTAGGGGGGCTTTCTTT. Its translation is CASSLQGRGAFF.

The chain uses TRBV18 and TRBJ1-1; tentative D call: TRBD1 (6 bases). V lost 3 bases, J lost 1 base, and 12 bases lay in between. The CDR3 runs 15 residues. CDR1 and CDR2 (germline): KGHSH, LQKENI. The CDR3 loop reads CASSPNRESNTEAFF. The CDR3 nucleotides read TGTGCCAGCTCACCCAACAGGGAATCGAACACTGAAGCTTTCTTT. Full variable domain (missing parts from reference TRBV18 and TRBJ1-1): NAGVMQNPRHLVRRRGQEARLRCSPMKGHSHVYWYRQLPEEGLKFMVYLQKENIIDESGMPKERFSAEFPKEGPSILRIQQVVRGDSAAYFCASSPNRESNTEAFFGQGTRLTVV.

The chain uses TRBV5-6 and TRBJ1-2; perhaps TRBD1 as D (5 bases). This CDR3 comprises 13 residues. The V end was cut by 3 bases, the J end by 2 bases, with 8 bases between. Germline V gives CDR1 SGHDT, CDR2 YYEEEE. The CDR3, as DNA: TGTGCCAGCAGCTCGGACACGAACTATGGCTACACCTTC. This codes for CASSSDTNYGYTF.

This chain links TRBV24-1 with TRBJ2-3; the match to TRBD2 covers 8 bases. V lost 3 bases, J lost 0 bases, and 10 bases stayed unmatched. The CDR3 runs to 18 residues. CDR1 is KGHDR and CDR2 is SFDVKD in the germline V gene. DNA for the CDR3: TGTGCCACCAGTGATCGCCGACGACTAGCGTCTAGCACAGATACGCAGTATTTT. Its protein product is CATSDRRRLASSTDTQYF.

The CDR3 sequence: CASSVGGQLGELFF. The CDR3 DNA is TGTGCCAGCAGCGTAGGGGGACAACTCGGGGAGCTGTTTTTT. The chain employs TRBV9 and TRBJ2-2, with D perhaps matching TRBD1 (6 bases). The CDR3 is made up of 14 amino acids. Trimming removed 0 bases at V and 7 bases at J, with 10 bases between. Germline V gene sequence: CDR1 SGDLS, CDR2 YYNGEE.

The chain uses TRBV10-3 and TRBJ1-6; TRBD1 matches at 9 bases. V lost 6 bases to trimming and J lost 6 bases; unmatched junction nucleotides: 6. The CDR3 has 15 residues. Germline-derived CDR1 and CDR2 are ENHRY and SYGVKD. CDR3 sequence: CAIRSGTGPNSPLHF. DNA for the CDR3: TGTGCCATCAGATCCGGGACAGGGCCTAATTCACCCCTCCACTTT.

About this clone itself: The sample contains more than one DNA sequence encoding this CDR3. The rearrangement joins TRBV28 to TRBJ1-5; TRBD1 matches at 10 bases. V gave up 6 bases and J gave up 6 bases; unmatched junction bases: 8. CDR3 length: 15 amino acids. Germline CDR1 reads MDHEN; CDR2 reads SYDVKM. CDR3 sequence (DNA): TGTGCCAGCAGCTTGGGACAGGGGTTTCGTCAGCCCCAGCATTTT. Translation gives CASSLGQGFRQPQHF.

This chain links TRBV11-3 with TRBJ2-5, with TRBD2 identical over 10 bases. Germline CDR1 and CDR2: SGHNT and YENEEA. The CDR3 runs to 17 residues. With 2 bases clipped from V and 3 bases from J, the junction kept 9 bases outside the gene matches. CDR3 coding DNA: TGTGCCAGCAGCTTATATAGTAGCGGGGGGTCTAAAGAGACCCAGTACTTC. Its translation is CASSLYSSGGSKETQYF. Full variable domain (remainder filled in from reference TRBV11-3 and TRBJ2-5): EAGVVQSPRYKIIEKKQPVAFWCNPISGHNTLYWYLQNLGQGPELLIRYENEEAVDDSQLPKDRFSAERLKGVDSTLKIQPAELGDSAVYLCASSLYSSGGSKETQYFGPGTRLLVL.

Written as DNA, the CDR3 is TGTGCCAGCAGCTTAGTGGGGGGACCCAATTCACCCCTCCACTTT. Encoded protein: CASSLVGGPNSPLHF. The chain has TRBV11-1 and TRBJ1-6; D might be TRBD1 (5 bases). Germline assignment: CDR1 SGHAT and CDR2 FQDESV (reference sequence). The V end lost 1 base, the J end lost 7 bases, and 11 bases lay between the germline ends. The CDR3 is 15 amino acids.

V is TRBV27 and J is TRBJ2-7, with TRBD2 matching 12 bases. Looked up from germline, CDR1 is MNHEY and CDR2 is SMNVEV (reference sequence). The length of the CDR3 is 15 residues. Trimming removed 2 bases from V and 7 bases from J; junction bases left unmatched: 6. The CDR3 nucleotides are TGTGCCAGCAGTTTAGGACTAGCGGGAAGGGATGAGCAGTACTTC. It yields the protein CASSLGLAGRDEQYF.

The V gene is TRBV6-5, the J gene TRBJ1-2, with 7 bases identical to TRBD1. The CDR3 is 13 residues long. V was pared by 2 bases and J by 6 bases, with 3 bases of the junction left unmatched. CDR1 and CDR2 from the germline V gene are MNHEY and SVGAGI. DNA for the CDR3: TGTGCCAGCAGTTACCCGGACAGGAATGGCTACACCTTC. Its translation: CASSYPDRNGYTF.